The present entry profiles one TCR beta chain with its context. What it recognizes is unknown. Likely unrecorded immune exposures existed in these nominally healthy donors. The data derive from a study of cytomegalovirus exposure and HLA in healthy donors. Study observations and caveats: A later analysis found most CMV-associated TCR beta chains apparently HLA-restricted. A link between a missense DCLRE1C variant and TCR beta V- and J-gene trimming emerged from a later analysis. Reports showed the classifier diagnosing cytomegalovirus status with high specificity and sensitivity.

Amplification used 60 Vbeta primers and 13 Jbeta primers. Some clones are missing from TCRdb's copy, which holds only in-frame ones; the method was immunoSEQ multiplex PCR. The sample yields some 170,000 clones, around 83% seen once. CDR1 and CDR2 (germline): SGHKS, YYEKEE (reference sequence). CDR3 length equals 15 residues. Trimming cost V 3 bases and J 1 base, with 13 bases left between them. Material for sequencing was PBMCs. The chain combines TRBV5-5 with TRBJ1-1, with a possible D match to TRBD1 (6 bases). The receptor comes from a man aged 45-65 years in good health and CMV-seropositive. CDR3 sequence reads: CASSSTGSSNTEAFF. CDR3 coding DNA: TGTGCCAGCAGCTCCACAGGGAGTTCGAACACTGAAGCTTTCTTT. The full variable domain, completed using reference TRBV5-5 and TRBJ1-1, is DAGVTQSPTHLIKTRGQQVTLRCSPISGHKSVSWYQQVLGQGPQFIFQYYEKEERGRGNFPDRFSARQFPNYSSELNVNALLLGDSALYLCASSSTGSSNTEAFFGQGTRLTVV.